This T cell receptor (beta chain) comes out of a study of blood T cells in healthy people across ages. Study-level information: Per two T cells, template switching captured roughly one barcoded beta molecule.

For the second PCR, which ran for roughly 6 to 11 cycles, a sample-barcoded 5' primer and a J-beta primer mix were used. Through a template-switch adaptor with 12 random nucleotides, each cDNA molecule received a tag. TCRdb fed the 5' RACE reads into MiXCR, producing one record per CDR3 protein. The data contain roughly 730,000 distinct CDR3 sequences, 45% to 70% of them singletons. Trimming took 1 base from V and 0 from J, leaving 8 bases between them. This CDR3 is built from 15 residues. Germline loops: CDR1 LGHNA, CDR2 YSLEER. This clonotype came up a few times. What was sequenced was blood. The origin of this receptor is a man aged 40-49 years in good health. The chain links TRBV4-3 to TRBJ2-3; D is unresolved. In nucleotides, the CDR3 is TGCGCCAGCAGCCAAGGCCTACTTAGCACAGATACGCAGTATTTT. Translation: CASSQGLLSTDTQYF.